A selection of T cell receptor beta chains follows, all from one sample in a study of chemoradiotherapy in HPV16-positive cancers. Data came from immunoSEQ multiplex PCR; TCRdb stores just in-frame clones and leaves some out. The repertoire includes roughly 4,500 clones, roughly 84% of them detected once, and approximately 18% sits in the top ten. Sequences were derived from tumor tissue, sampled from a patient who underwent chemoradiotherapy. These receptors were obtained from a human donor with HPV-associated anogenital cancer. The CDR3 runs from the conserved cysteine through the conserved F or W. Each record gives: D gene, J gene, V gene, CDR3 protein. A D gene is named only where the DNA matches it firmly.

NA,TRBJ1-5,TRBV19,CASSELQTDSNQPQHF
NA,TRBJ2-1,TRBV7-8,CASSPPGIYNEQFF
TRBD1,TRBJ1-5,TRBV7-8,CASSKDRSQPQHF
TRBD1,TRBJ1-3,TRBV30,CAWSAGQGKGGNTIYF
NA,TRBJ1-3,TRBV18,CASSPPSGDSGNTIYF
NA,TRBJ2-1,TRBV28,CASTDGLGTYNEQFF
NA,TRBJ2-2,TRBV11-2,CASNWGPGELFF
TRBD2,TRBJ2-1,TRBV7-2,CASSSPSGGATYNEQFF
NA,TRBJ2-5,TRBV7-9,CASSLQETQYF
TRBD2,TRBJ2-1,TRBV10-3,CAISDPGLDDEQFF
NA,NA,TRBV5-4,CASSLGGLAPNEQYF
NA,TRBJ2-4,TRBV25-1,CASSEPSQGNIQYF
NA,TRBJ2-1,TRBV6-1,CASSSGPINNEQFF
NA,TRBJ2-3,TRBV6-4,CASSDGAGSSDTQYF
TRBD1,TRBJ1-3,TRBV18,CASSQRTGGSGNTIYF
NA,TRBJ2-1,TRBV6-6,CASENPNNEQFF
NA,TRBJ2-7,TRBV6-1,CASSEWAQGEQYF
TRBD1,TRBJ1-5,TRBV27,CASSSRQGPSSNQPQHF
NA,TRBJ1-2,TRBV27,CASSLAGSLGGYTF
TRBD1,TRBJ2-3,TRBV7-2,CASSKAGGRDTQYF
NA,TRBJ2-7,TRBV14,CASSQLGGHYEQYF
NA,TRBJ2-7,TRBV18,CASSSSYEQYF
NA,TRBJ1-1,TRBV19,CASSIWGTEAFF
NA,TRBJ1-2,TRBV11-2,CASSLDGLYGYTF
NA,TRBJ2-1,TRBV6-6,CASSYSVAAYEQFF
NA,TRBJ2-7,TRBV10-1,CASSEGAAGYEQYF
TRBD1,TRBJ2-7,TRBV7-2,CASSFNRGRGEQYF